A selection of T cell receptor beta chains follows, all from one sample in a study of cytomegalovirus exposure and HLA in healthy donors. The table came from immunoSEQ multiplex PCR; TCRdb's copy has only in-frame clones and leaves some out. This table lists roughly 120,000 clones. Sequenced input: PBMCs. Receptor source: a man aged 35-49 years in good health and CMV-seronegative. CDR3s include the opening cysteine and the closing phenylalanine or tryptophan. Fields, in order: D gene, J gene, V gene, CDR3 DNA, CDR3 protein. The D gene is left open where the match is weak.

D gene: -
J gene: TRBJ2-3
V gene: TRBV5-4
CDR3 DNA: TGTGCCAGCAGCGACCCAACTAGGACCTACACAGATACGCAGTATTTT
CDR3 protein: CASSDPTRTYTDTQYF

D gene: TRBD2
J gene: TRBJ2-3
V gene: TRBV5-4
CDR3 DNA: TGTGCCAGCAGCTTGGGTAGCGGGAGGACCACACCCACAGATACGCAGTATTTT
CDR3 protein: CASSLGSGRTTPTDTQYF

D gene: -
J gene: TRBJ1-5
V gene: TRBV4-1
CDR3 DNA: TGCGCCAGCAGCCAAGGACAGGTGCCCAATCAGCCCCAGCATTTT
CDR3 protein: CASSQGQVPNQPQHF

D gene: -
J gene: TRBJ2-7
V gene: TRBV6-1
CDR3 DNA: TGTGCCAGCAGTGGGGCCGCCCCCCAGGGACAAATAAACTACGAGCAGTACTTC
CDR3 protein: CASSGAAPQGQINYEQYF

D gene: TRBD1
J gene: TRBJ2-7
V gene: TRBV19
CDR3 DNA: TGTGCCAGTAGTATCCAGACAGGGGGAGGATACGAGCAGTACTTC
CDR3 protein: CASSIQTGGGYEQYF

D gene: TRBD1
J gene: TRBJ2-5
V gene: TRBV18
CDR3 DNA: TGTGCCAGCTCACCACTGCCGGGACAGGGGGAGACCCAGTACTTC
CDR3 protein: CASSPLPGQGETQYF

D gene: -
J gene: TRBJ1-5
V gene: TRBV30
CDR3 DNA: TGTGCCTGGACCGGGCAGGGTGGTCAGCCCCAGCATTTT
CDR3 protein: CAWTGQGGQPQHF

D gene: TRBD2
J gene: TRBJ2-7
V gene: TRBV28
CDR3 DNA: TGTGCCAGCAGGCCTAGCGGGCTCTCCTACGAGCAGTACTTC
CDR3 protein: CASRPSGLSYEQYF

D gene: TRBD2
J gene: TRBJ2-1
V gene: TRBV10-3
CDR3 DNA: TGTGCCAACTCGAGACTAGCGGGGTATGAGCAGTTCTTC
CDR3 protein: CANSRLAGYEQFF

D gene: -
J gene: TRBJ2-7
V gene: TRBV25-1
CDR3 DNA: TGTGCCAGCAGCCAGGGGTGGGGGCGCGTCTACGAGCAGTACTTC
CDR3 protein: CASSQGWGRVYEQYF

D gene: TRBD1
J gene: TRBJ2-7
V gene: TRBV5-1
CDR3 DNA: TGCGCCAGCAGCTCCCCCGGGACAGGGGATCTCGAGCAGTACTTC
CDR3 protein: CASSSPGTGDLEQYF

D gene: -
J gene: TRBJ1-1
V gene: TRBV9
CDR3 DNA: TGTGCCAGCAGCGCCACCCCGGGGGGGAACACTGAAGCTTTCTTT
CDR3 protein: CASSATPGGNTEAFF

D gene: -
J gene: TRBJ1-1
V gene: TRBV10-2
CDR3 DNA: TGCGCCACCGAGGTGGGGGGGGACACTGAAGCTTTCTTT
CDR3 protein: CATEVGGDTEAFF

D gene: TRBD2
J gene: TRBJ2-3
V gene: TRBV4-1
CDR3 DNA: TGCGCCAGCAGCCCCCGACAAGAGGGGACTAGCGGATCTAGCACAGATACGCAGTATTTT
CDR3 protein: CASSPRQEGTSGSSTDTQYF

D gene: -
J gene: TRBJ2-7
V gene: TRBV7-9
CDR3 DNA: TGTGCCAGCAGCTTATCGACAGGAATCAGCTCCTACGAGCAGTACTTC
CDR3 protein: CASSLSTGISSYEQYF

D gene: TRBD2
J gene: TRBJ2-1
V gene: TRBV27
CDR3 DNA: TGTGCCAGCAGTCCCTTAGCGGGAGGGCCACACAATGAGCAGTTCTTC
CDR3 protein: CASSPLAGGPHNEQFF

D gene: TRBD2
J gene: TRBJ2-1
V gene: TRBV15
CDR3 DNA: TGTGCCACCAGCAGAGTTGATCGGGGCCGGGGGGGATCCTACAATGAGCAGTTCTTC
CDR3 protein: CATSRVDRGRGGSYNEQFF

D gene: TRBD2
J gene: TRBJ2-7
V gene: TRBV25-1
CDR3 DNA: TGTGCCAGCAGTGAATTTGGTAGCGGGATGGGCGAGCAGTACTTC
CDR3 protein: CASSEFGSGMGEQYF

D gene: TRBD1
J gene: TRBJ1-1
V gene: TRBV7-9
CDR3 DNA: TGTGCCAGCAGACAGGGGGCTACTGAAGCTTTCTTT
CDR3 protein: CASRQGATEAFF

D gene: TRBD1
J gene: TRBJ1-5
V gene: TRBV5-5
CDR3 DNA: TGTGCCAGCAGCTGGGGGACAGGGAACGGCCTTCATCAGCCCCAGCATTTT
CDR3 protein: CASSWGTGNGLHQPQHF

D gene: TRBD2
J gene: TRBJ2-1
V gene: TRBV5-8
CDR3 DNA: TGTGCCAGCAGCTTACTACTAGCGGGCTGGTACAATGAGCAGTTCTTC
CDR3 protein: CASSLLLAGWYNEQFF

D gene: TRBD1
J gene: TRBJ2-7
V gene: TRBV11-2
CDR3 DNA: TGTGCCAGCAGACAATGGGACAGGGAGGACGAGCAGTACTTC
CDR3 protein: CASRQWDREDEQYF

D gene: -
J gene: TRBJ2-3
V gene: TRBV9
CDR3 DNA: TGTGCCAGCAGCCATCCCGGACAGTATTCTGATACGCAGTATTTT
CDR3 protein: CASSHPGQYSDTQYF

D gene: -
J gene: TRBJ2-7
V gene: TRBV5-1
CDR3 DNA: TGCGCCAGCAGCTTGGGTTCGGTCTACGAGCAGTACTTC
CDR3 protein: CASSLGSVYEQYF

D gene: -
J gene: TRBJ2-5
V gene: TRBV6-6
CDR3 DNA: TGTGCCAGCAGTTACCCTAGCGAGAAAGAGACCCAGTACTTC
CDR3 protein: CASSYPSEKETQYF

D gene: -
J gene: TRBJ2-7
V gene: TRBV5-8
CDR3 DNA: TGTGCCAGCAGGGGGTTACTGGCCAGGGACGAGCAGTACTTC
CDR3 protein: CASRGLLARDEQYF

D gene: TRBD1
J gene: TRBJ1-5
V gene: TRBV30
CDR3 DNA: TGTGCCTGGAGTGTCTGGACAGGGGACAATCAGCCCCAGCATTTT
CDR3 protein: CAWSVWTGDNQPQHF

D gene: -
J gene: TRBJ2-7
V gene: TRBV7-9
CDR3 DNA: TGTGCCAGCAGCTTAGTCGCCAAACTCGAGCAGTACTTC
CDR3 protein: CASSLVAKLEQYF

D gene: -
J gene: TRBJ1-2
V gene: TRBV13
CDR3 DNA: TGTGCCAGCAGCCCCGGGGGGGTCTATGGCTACACCTTC
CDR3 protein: CASSPGGVYGYTF

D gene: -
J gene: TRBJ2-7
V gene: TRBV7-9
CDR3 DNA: TGTGCCAGCAGCCGGGGGACCCTCCTGCACGAGCAGTACTTC
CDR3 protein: CASSRGTLLHEQYF

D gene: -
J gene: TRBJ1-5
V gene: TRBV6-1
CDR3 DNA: TGTGCCAGCAGTGAAGTTTTCTTGCGGCTGAGCAATCAGCCCCAACATTTT
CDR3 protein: CASSEVFLRLSNQPQHF

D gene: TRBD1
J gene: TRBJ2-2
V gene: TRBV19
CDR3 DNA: TGTGCCAGTAGTACCCGGACAGGGAACACCGGGGAGCTGTTTTTT
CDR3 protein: CASSTRTGNTGELFF

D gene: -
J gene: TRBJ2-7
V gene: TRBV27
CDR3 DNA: TGTGCCAGCAGTTCCACCGACCTAGCGTTCGCCTACGAGCAGTACTTC
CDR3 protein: CASSSTDLAFAYEQYF

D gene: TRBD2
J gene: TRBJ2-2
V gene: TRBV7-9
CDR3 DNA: TGTGCCAGCAGCTTGTCCCCTAGCGGGATAAACACCGGGGAGCTGTTTTTT
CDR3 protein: CASSLSPSGINTGELFF

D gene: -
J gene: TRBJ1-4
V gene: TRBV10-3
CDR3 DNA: TGTGCCATCAGTGAGGAGGAAGAAAAACTGTTTTTT
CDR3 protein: CAISEEEEKLFF

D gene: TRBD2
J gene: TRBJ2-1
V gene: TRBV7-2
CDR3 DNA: TGTGCCAGCAGGTTAGCGGGAGCTTCCTACAATGAGCAGTTCTTC
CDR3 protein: CASRLAGASYNEQFF

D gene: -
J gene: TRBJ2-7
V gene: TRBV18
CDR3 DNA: TGTGCCACATCGATAGGACTATCCTACGAGCAGTACTTC
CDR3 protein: CATSIGLSYEQYF